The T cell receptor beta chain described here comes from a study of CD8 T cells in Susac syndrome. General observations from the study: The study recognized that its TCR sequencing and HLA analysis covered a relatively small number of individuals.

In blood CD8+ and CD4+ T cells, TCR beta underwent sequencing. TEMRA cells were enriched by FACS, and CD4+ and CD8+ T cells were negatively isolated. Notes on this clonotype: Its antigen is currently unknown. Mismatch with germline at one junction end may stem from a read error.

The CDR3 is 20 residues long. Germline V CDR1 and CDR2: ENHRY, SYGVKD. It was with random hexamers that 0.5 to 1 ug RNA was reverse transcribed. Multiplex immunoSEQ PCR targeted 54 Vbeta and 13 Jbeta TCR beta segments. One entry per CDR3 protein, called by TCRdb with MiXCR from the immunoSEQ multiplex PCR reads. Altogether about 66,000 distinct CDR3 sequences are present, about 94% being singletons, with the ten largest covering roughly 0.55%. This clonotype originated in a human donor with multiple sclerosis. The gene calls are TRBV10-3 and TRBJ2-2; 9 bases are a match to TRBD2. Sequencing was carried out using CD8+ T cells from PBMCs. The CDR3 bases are TGTGCCACCCCCCCGAGGGGGAGGCGACTAGCGGAGGAGGAGGCCGGGGAGCTGTTTTTC. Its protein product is CATPPRGRRLAEEEAGELFF.